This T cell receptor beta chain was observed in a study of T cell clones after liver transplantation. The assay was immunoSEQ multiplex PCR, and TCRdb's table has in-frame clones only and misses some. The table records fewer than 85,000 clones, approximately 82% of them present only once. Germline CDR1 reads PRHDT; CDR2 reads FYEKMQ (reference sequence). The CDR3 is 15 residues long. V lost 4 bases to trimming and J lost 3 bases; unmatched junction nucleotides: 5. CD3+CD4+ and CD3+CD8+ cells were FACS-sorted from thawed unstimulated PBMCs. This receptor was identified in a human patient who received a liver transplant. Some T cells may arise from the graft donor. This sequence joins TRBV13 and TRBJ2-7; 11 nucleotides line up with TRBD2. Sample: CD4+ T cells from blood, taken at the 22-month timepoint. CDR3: CASSSTGLADYEQYF. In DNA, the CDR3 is TGTGCCAGCAGCTCCACGGGACTAGCGGACTACGAGCAGTACTTC.